This T cell receptor beta chain originates from a study of shared clonotypes between healthy human individuals. CD45RO negativity and positive selection for CCR7 defined naive CD8 cells, a population that excluded terminally differentiated effector memory CD45RA+ cells. The CDR3 has 14 residues. Trimming took 2 bases from V and 5 from J, leaving 13 bases between them. The germline V gene has CDR1 SGDLS and CDR2 YYNGEE. Genomic DNA per cell subset filled all wells of several immunoSEQ plates. Study processing details: With immunoSEQ giving junction-only sequences and no quality scores, filtering differed. Data came from immunoSEQ multiplex PCR; TCRdb stores just in-frame clones and leaves some out. The V and J calls and clone size were taken over from that table, and D and trimming were inferred from the DNA. The sample includes about 2,200,000 clones, just over 90% of them seen just once.

The specimen sequenced was naive CD8+ T cells from PBMCs. The rearrangement uses TRBV9 and TRBJ1-2; D possibly corresponds to TRBD1 (5 bases). The receptor was derived from a man between 18 and 35 years old in good health. Some clones in this sample may be carry-over from other donors' samples. The CDR3 region is CASSVGGVGYGYTF. The CDR3 DNA is TGTGCCAGCAGCGTTGGAGGGGTGGGGTATGGCTACACCTTC.